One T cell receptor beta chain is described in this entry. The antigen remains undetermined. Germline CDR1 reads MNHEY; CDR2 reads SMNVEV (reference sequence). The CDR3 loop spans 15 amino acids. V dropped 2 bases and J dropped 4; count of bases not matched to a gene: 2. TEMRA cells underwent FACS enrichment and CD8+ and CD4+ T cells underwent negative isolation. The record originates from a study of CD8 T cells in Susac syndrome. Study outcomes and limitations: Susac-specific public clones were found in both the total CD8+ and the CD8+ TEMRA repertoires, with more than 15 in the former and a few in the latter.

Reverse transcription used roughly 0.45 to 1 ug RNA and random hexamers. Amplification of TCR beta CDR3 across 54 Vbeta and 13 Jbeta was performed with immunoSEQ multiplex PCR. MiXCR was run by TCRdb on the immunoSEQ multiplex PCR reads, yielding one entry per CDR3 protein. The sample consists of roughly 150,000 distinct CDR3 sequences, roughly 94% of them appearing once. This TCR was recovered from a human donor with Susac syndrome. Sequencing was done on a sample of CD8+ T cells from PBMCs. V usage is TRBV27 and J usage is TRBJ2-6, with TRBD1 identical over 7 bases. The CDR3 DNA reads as TGTGCCAGCAGTTTAACAGGGGACGGGGCCAACGTCCTGACTTTC. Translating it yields CASSLTGDGANVLTF.